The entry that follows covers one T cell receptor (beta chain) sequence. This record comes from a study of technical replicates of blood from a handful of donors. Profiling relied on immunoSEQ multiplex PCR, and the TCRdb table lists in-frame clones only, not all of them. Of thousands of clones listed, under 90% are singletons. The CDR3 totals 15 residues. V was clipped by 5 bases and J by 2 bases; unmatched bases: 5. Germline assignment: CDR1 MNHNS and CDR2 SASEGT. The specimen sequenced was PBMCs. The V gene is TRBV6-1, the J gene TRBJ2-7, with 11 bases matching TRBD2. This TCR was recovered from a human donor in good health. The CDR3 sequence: CASSKTSGDPYEQYF. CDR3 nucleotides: TGTGCCAGCAGTAAGACTAGCGGGGACCCCTACGAGCAGTACTTC.